A single sample gave rise to the 18 T cell receptor beta chains below, sequenced in a study of T cell responses to AZD1222 COVID-19 vaccine. Produced via immunoSEQ multiplex PCR; TCRdb's table is partial and in-frame only. Of about 64,000 clones in the sample, 75% to 95% were seen once. The input for sequencing was peripheral blood, taken 28 days after the second dose of the MenACWY control vaccine. These receptors originate from an adult who received the MenACWY meningococcal vaccine as a control.

This clone has a single count. V and J are TRBV6-5 and TRBJ1-1; D may be TRBD1 (6 bases). Trimming removed 6 bases from V and 1 base from J, with 12 bases in between. The CDR3 loop spans 14 amino acids. Germline loops: CDR1 MNHEY, CDR2 SVGAGI. The CDR3 sequence is CASSPLGGNTEAFF. The CDR3 DNA is TGTGCCAGCAGCCCACTAGGGGGGAACACTGAAGCTTTCTTT.

The J gene is TRBJ2-5, the V gene TRBV7-2, with 11 bases identical to TRBD2. Losses at the gene ends were 1 base for V and 4 bases for J; bases not matched to a gene: 2. From germline, CDR1 is SGHTA and CDR2 FQGNSA. The CDR3 contains 15 residues. CDR3 sequence (DNA): TGTGCCAGCAGCTTAGTAGCGGGAGGGGGAGAGACCCAGTACTTC. Its translation: CASSLVAGGGETQYF.

This rearrangement joins TRBV10-1 to TRBJ2-2; no clear D gene. The CDR3 consists of 12 residues. In germline, CDR1 is WNHNN, CDR2 SYGVQD (reference sequence). Deletions cut 6 bases from V and 6 bases from J, with 8 bases between. CDR3 nucleotide sequence: TGCGCCAGCAGCTGGGAAGCCGGGGAGCTGTTTTTT. Translated, it gives CASSWEAGELFF.

The chain uses TRBV19 and TRBJ1-2; possibly TRBD1 for D (5 bases). V gave up 1 base and J gave up 4 bases, with 22 bases separating them. Germline CDR1 and CDR2: LNHDA and SQIVND (reference sequence). The CDR3 sequence is 18 residues long. CDR3 in DNA: TGTGCCAGTAGTATAGTTCAGGGCGCGGTCCAACCACTCTATGGCTACACCTTC. It codes for CASSIVQGAVQPLYGYTF.

The rearrangement uses TRBV7-9 and TRBJ2-5; 10 bases line up with TRBD2. Germline V gene sequence: CDR1 SEHNR, CDR2 FQNEAQ (reference sequence). The CDR3 covers 14 residues. The DNA for the CDR3 is TGTGCTGATTGGAGCGGGAGGGCCGCAGAGACCCAGTACTTC. Amino acid sequence: CADWSGRAAETQYF. The full variable domain, rest sourced from reference TRBV7-9 and TRBJ2-5, is DTGVSQNPRHKITKRGQNVTFRCDPISEHNRLYWYRQTLGQGPEFLTYFQNEAQLEKSRLLSDRFSAERPKGSFSTLEIQRTEQGDSAMYLCADWSGRAAETQYFGPGTRLLVL.

The chain combines TRBV27 with TRBJ2-1; TRBD2 matches at 12 bases. Unmatched junction bases numbered 4, after V lost 6 bases and J lost 7 bases. This CDR3 comprises 14 residues. Germline CDR1 MNHEY, CDR2 SMNVEV (reference sequence). The CDR3 sequence: CASSRTSGANEQFF. Written as DNA, the CDR3 is TGTGCCAGCAGCCGGACTAGCGGGGCGAATGAGCAGTTCTTC.

J is TRBJ2-3 and V is TRBV29-1; D gene unclear. Trimming shortened V by 2 bases and J by 1 base, and 16 bases separated the two germline ends. CDR3 length equals 16 residues. Germline V lookup: CDR1 SQVTM, CDR2 ANQGSEA. DNA for the CDR3: TGCAGCGTTGAACCTGTCTCCGTCGTAGGCACAGATACGCAGTATTTT. It translates to CSVEPVSVVGTDTQYF.

A few counts support this clone. The chain recombines TRBV6-1 with TRBJ1-2, with D hard to call. Trimming cost V 2 bases and J 2 bases, with 6 bases left between them. CDR3 length: 13 amino acids. Germline loops: CDR1 MNHNS, CDR2 SASEGT. The CDR3 DNA follows: TGTGCCAGCAGTGAAAGGCCGAACTATGGCTACACCTTC. It translates to CASSERPNYGYTF.

This chain links TRBV28 with TRBJ1-2; D is ambiguous. This CDR3 has 13 amino acids. V was trimmed by 2 bases and J by 0 bases, leaving 4 bases between them. The germline V gene encodes CDR1 MDHEN and CDR2 SYDVKM. CDR3 loop: CASSLTANYGYTF. CDR3 nucleotide sequence: TGTGCCAGCAGTTTAACGGCTAACTATGGCTACACCTTC.

The chain carries TRBV5-1 and TRBJ2-7, with 11 bases that match TRBD2. V trimming: 0 bases; J trimming: 7 bases; junction bases outside the gene matches: 3. Looked up from germline, CDR1 is SGHRS and CDR2 is YFSETQ. CDR3 length equals 14 residues. CDR3: CASSLGLAGREQYF. In nucleotides, the CDR3 is TGCGCCAGCAGCTTGGGACTAGCGGGGAGAGAGCAGTACTTC.

This clone was seen more than once but under ten times. The chain couples TRBV3-1 (or the pseudogene TRBV3-2) to TRBJ1-1; 9 bases are shared with TRBD1. The germline V gene has CDR1 LGHDT and CDR2 YNNKEL (reference sequence). V shed 2 bases, J shed 6 bases, and the junction held 4 bases outside the gene matches. The CDR3 length is 14 residues. Here the CDR3 DNA reads TGTGCCAGCAGCCAACGGACAGGGGACCCTGAAGCTTTCTTT. It codes for CASSQRTGDPEAFF.

The CDR3 DNA reads as TGTGCCAGCAGTTACCGTAGGGGGGTAGGGCCCCAGCATTTT. Its translation is CASSYRRGVGPQHF. The chain joins TRBV6-5 to TRBJ1-5; D possibly corresponds to TRBD1 (6 bases). The V end was cut by 2 bases, the J end by 9 bases, with 14 bases between. The germline CDR1 and CDR2 sequences are MNHEY and SVGAGI. The CDR3 has 14 residues.

The table lists this clone with a count of one. In DNA, the CDR3 is TGCAGCGCCGCCCTGGACGTAAACTCTGGGGCCAACGTCCTGACTTTC. It yields the protein CSAALDVNSGANVLTF. The V gene is TRBV29-1, the J gene TRBJ2-6; D unclear. The V gene lost 7 bases and the J gene lost 0 bases, with 16 bases spanning the gap. This CDR3 comprises 16 residues. CDR1 is SQVTM and CDR2 is ANQGSEA in the germline V gene.

This clone showed up just once. V usage is TRBV7-9 and J usage is TRBJ1-1; D is unclear. Germline V CDR1 and CDR2: SEHNR, FQNEAQ (reference sequence). V was pared by 5 bases and J by 11 bases, with 15 bases between. CDR3 length: 12 amino acids. The CDR3 reads CASSPQGSGAFF. CDR3 nucleotides: TGTGCCAGCAGCCCCCAAGGGTCGGGGGCTTTCTTT.

This clone occurred once. This chain uses TRBV5-1 with TRBJ2-1, with D perhaps TRBD1 (7 bases). Trimming cost V 5 bases and J 6 bases, with 18 bases left between them. Germline V gene sequence: CDR1 SGHRS, CDR2 YFSETQ. The CDR3 is 15 residues long. This CDR3 is CASRRDSPTSNEQFF. CDR3 in DNA: TGCGCCAGCAGGCGGGACAGTCCTACAAGCAATGAGCAGTTCTTC.

The gene calls are TRBV6-4 and TRBJ1-2; D is undetermined. V was shortened by 3 bases and J by 5 bases, with 7 bases between the two germline ends. The germline V gene has CDR1 MRHNA and CDR2 SNTAGT. This CDR3 contains 12 residues. The CDR3 coding sequence is TGTGCCAGCAGTGAGGCGGGGTATGGCTACACCTTC. Protein product: CASSEAGYGYTF.

This CDR3 reads CASSPGGEETEAFF. The CDR3 coding sequence is TGTGCCAGCTCACCGGGGGGGGAGGAGACTGAAGCTTTCTTT. The V gene is TRBV18, the J gene TRBJ1-1, with TRBD1 as a possible D gene (5 bases). The germline V gene encodes CDR1 KGHSH and CDR2 LQKENI. This CDR3 comprises 14 residues. Trimming took off 3 bases at V and 5 bases at J, with 13 bases between the two ends.

This rearrangement joins TRBV12-3 or TRBV12-4 to TRBJ1-1, with 8 bases aligning to TRBD1. The CDR3 has 13 amino acids. The V segment lost 4 bases and the J segment 5 bases; nucleotides outside the gene matches: 3. CDR3 protein: CASSSGGRTEAFF. The DNA of the CDR3 is TGTGCCAGCAGTTCAGGGGGCCGGACTGAAGCTTTCTTT.